The 26 T cell receptor beta chains listed next were all sequenced from one sample in a study of shared clonotypes between healthy human individuals. Some clones are missing from TCRdb's copy, which holds only in-frame ones; the method was immunoSEQ multiplex PCR. The data hold about 1.4 million clones, with around 97% observed a single time. Sample: naive CD4+ T cells sorted from blood. Subset specified: CD45RA+ positively selected. The receptors originated from a young man in good health.

This clone has just a few counts. The rearrangement joins TRBV2 to TRBJ2-6; the D gene is possibly TRBD2 (5 bases). V was pared by 3 bases and J by 2 bases, with 11 bases between. The CDR3 contains 16 residues. Germline CDR1 reads SNHLY; CDR2 reads FYNNEI. CDR3 protein: CASSETTRAGANVLTF. The CDR3 bases are TGTGCCAGCAGTGAGACCACTAGAGCTGGGGCCAACGTCCTGACTTTC.

V usage is TRBV5-1 and J usage is TRBJ2-7; D is unclear. The CDR3 loop spans 13 amino acids. V lost 2 bases and J 2 bases, leaving 8 bases between the germline ends. Germline V gene sequence: CDR1 SGHRS, CDR2 YFSETQ. The CDR3 coding sequence is TGCGCCAGCAGCTTAGACCTTACCTACGAGCAGTACTTC. Translated: CASSLDLTYEQYF.

Notes on this clone: The same CDR3 can be traced to other DNA sequences in this sample. The rearrangement links TRBV10-3 to TRBJ2-3; D uncertain. The CDR3 totals 12 residues. CDR1 and CDR2 from the germline V gene are ENHRY and SYGVKD. V lost 2 bases and J lost 6, with 6 bases in between. The CDR3 sequence is CAISEGADTQYF. CDR3 bases: TGTGCCATCAGTGAGGGCGCGGATACGCAGTATTTT.

The rearrangement uses TRBV2 and TRBJ2-2; no firm D call. CDR1 SNHLY and CDR2 FYNNEI come from the germline V gene. The CDR3 is 13 amino acids. Trimming left V 5 bases short and J 1 base short, with 5 bases between. The CDR3 spells CASSYENTGELFF. CDR3 bases: TGTGCCAGCAGTTACGAGAACACCGGGGAGCTGTTTTTT.

This chain links TRBV19 with TRBJ2-2; D may be TRBD1 or TRBD2 (6 bases each). Germline loops: CDR1 LNHDA, CDR2 SQIVND (reference sequence). V was clipped by 7 bases and J by 6 bases, with 12 bases between them. This CDR3 has 13 residues. The CDR3: CASIGGPAGELFF. DNA of the CDR3: TGTGCCAGTATTGGGGGGCCGGCCGGGGAGCTGTTTTTT.

The rearrangement joins TRBV6-5 to TRBJ1-2; possibly TRBD1 for D (5 bases). The CDR3 has 14 residues. Per the germline V gene, CDR1 is MNHEY and CDR2 is SVGAGI. The V end was cut by 0 bases, the J end by 8 bases, with 13 bases between. The CDR3 region is CASSYSAGWGGYTF. Here the CDR3 DNA reads TGTGCCAGCAGTTACTCGGCAGGGTGGGGCGGCTACACCTTC.

The chain employs TRBV28 and TRBJ2-7; 7 bases align to TRBD2. CDR1 is MDHEN, CDR2 SYDVKM, per germline. CDR3 size: 16 residues. V was pared by 6 bases and J by 2 bases, with 13 bases of the junction left unmatched. The CDR3 nucleotides are TGTGCCAGCAGGGCCCCCGGGGCTAGCGGTCCCTACGAGCAGTACTTC. This encodes CASRAPGASGPYEQYF.

V is TRBV25-1 and J is TRBJ2-2; 7 nucleotides line up with TRBD1. Germline V CDR1 and CDR2: MGHDK, SYGVNS. The CDR3 is 12 residues long. V was clipped by 8 bases and J by 6 bases; unmatched bases: 3. For the CDR3, the DNA is TGTGCCAGCGAAGGGGGCCCCGGGGAGCTGTTTTTT. Translating it yields CASEGGPGELFF.

V usage is TRBV4-2 and J usage is TRBJ1-1, with 9 positions matching TRBD1. After removal of 4 bases from V and 1 base from J, the junction contained 4 bases not matched to a gene. The CDR3 sequence is 15 residues long. Germline V lookup: CDR1 LGHNA, CDR2 YNFKEQ. CDR3 residues: CASSLTGGWNTEAFF. The CDR3 coding sequence is TGTGCCAGCAGCCTGACAGGGGGTTGGAACACTGAAGCTTTCTTT.

The rearrangement uses TRBV6-1 and TRBJ2-1, with D perhaps matching TRBD1 (5 bases). This CDR3 has 13 residues. CDR1 is MNHNS and CDR2 is SASEGT in the germline V gene. Trimming shortened V by 5 bases and J by 2 bases, and 7 bases separated the two germline ends. The CDR3 loop is CASSKDTYNEQFF. CDR3 nucleotides: TGTGCCAGCAGTAAGGACACCTACAATGAGCAGTTCTTC.

This chain connects TRBV19 to TRBJ1-1; D possibly corresponds to TRBD1 (6 bases). The germline V gene encodes CDR1 LNHDA and CDR2 SQIVND (reference sequence). CDR3 length: 15 residues. Deletions cut 4 bases from V and 4 bases from J, with 16 bases between. The CDR3 region is CASSTLAGALTEAFF. CDR3 DNA: TGTGCCAGTAGTACCCTGGCAGGGGCGCTCACTGAAGCTTTCTTT.

In this sample, this clone turned up a few times. The chain is built from TRBV7-8 and TRBJ2-1, with D unclear. Germline-derived CDR1 and CDR2 are SGHVS and FQNEAQ. V was trimmed by 4 bases and J by 5 bases, leaving 9 bases between them. This CDR3 comprises 13 residues. The CDR3 sequence: CASSYTPNNEQFF. The DNA for the CDR3 is TGTGCCAGCAGCTACACTCCGAACAATGAGCAGTTCTTC.

The CDR3 sequence: CASSFEGPVGELFF. Written as DNA, the CDR3 is TGTGCCAGCTCATTCGAGGGGCCAGTCGGGGAGCTGTTTTTT. The J gene is TRBJ2-2, the V gene TRBV18; D may match TRBD1 or TRBD2 (5 bases each). V lost 5 bases to trimming and J lost 7 bases, with 14 bases between them. The CDR3 has 14 residues. Germline CDR1 reads KGHSH; CDR2 reads LQKENI.

The rearrangement uses TRBV5-5 and TRBJ2-5; the D gene is possibly TRBD1 (6 bases). Germline CDR1 is SGHKS and CDR2 is YYEKEE (reference sequence). This CDR3 spans 15 amino acids. Trimming pared 0 bases from V and 4 bases from J, leaving 13 bases between. CDR3 bases: TGTGCCAGCAGCTTGGCCGCCAGGGGAAGAGAGACCCAGTACTTC. This codes for CASSLAARGRETQYF. The whole variable domain, filled in from reference TRBV5-5 and TRBJ2-5, reads DAGVTQSPTHLIKTRGQQVTLRCSPISGHKSVSWYQQVLGQGPQFIFQYYEKEERGRGNFPDRFSARQFPNYSSELNVNALLLGDSALYLCASSLAARGRETQYFGPGTRLLVL.

The CDR3 sequence is CASSQEQGDNQPQHF. Here the CDR3 DNA reads TGCGCCAGCAGCCAAGAACAGGGGGATAATCAGCCCCAGCATTTT. This sequence joins TRBV4-1 and TRBJ1-5, with 8 bases aligning to TRBD1. The CDR3 extends over 15 amino acids. V gave up 0 bases and J gave up 4 bases; unmatched junction bases: 2. Germline-derived CDR1 and CDR2 are MGHRA and YSYEKL.

Concerning this clone: Other DNA variants within this sample encode the same CDR3. The J gene is TRBJ2-7, the V gene TRBV5-4; no clear D gene. Germline CDR1 and CDR2: SGHNT and YYREEE (reference sequence). V was shortened by 4 bases and J by 3 bases, with 11 bases between the two germline ends. This CDR3 comprises 13 residues. CDR3 region: CASSPRSGYEQYF. CDR3 nucleotides: TGTGCCAGCAGCCCACGTTCGGGCTACGAGCAGTACTTC.

The CDR3: CASSSRGQSFSSVHEQYF. CDR3 DNA sequence: TGTGCCAGCAGTTCAAGAGGACAGTCATTCTCGTCGGTCCACGAGCAGTACTTC. The chain links TRBV27 to TRBJ2-7; possible D gene TRBD1, 6 bases. The germline gives CDR1 MNHEY, CDR2 SMNVEV (reference sequence). V lost 4 bases and J 5 bases, leaving 27 bases between the germline ends. This CDR3 spans 18 amino acids.

The chain carries TRBV7-2 and TRBJ2-2; tentative D call: TRBD2 (6 bases). From germline, CDR1 is SGHTA and CDR2 FQGNSA. This CDR3 contains 12 residues. V was trimmed by 2 bases and J by 11 bases, leaving 9 bases between them. The CDR3 protein is CASSLWGEELFF. CDR3 bases: TGTGCCAGCAGCTTATGGGGGGAAGAGCTGTTTTTT. The complete variable domain, with remaining parts taken from reference TRBV7-2 and TRBJ2-2, reads GAGVSQSPSNKVTEKGKDVELRCDPISGHTALYWYRQSLGQGLEFLIYFQGNSAPDKSGLPSDRFSAERTGGSVSTLTIQRTQQEDSAVYLCASSLWGEELFFGEGSRLTVL.

The chain recombines TRBV12-2 with TRBJ2-3; the D call in the table, TRBD2, was not verified against the DNA. TRBV12-2 is noted as a pseudogene. This CDR3 spans 16 amino acids. The CDR3 nucleotides read TGTGCAAGTCGCTCACCCTACTGGCGCGGGGCAGATACGCAGTATTTT. This sequence encodes CASRSPYWRGADTQYF.

V and J are TRBV5-8 and TRBJ2-2; 12 bases line up with TRBD2. The CDR3 is made up of 16 amino acids. V lost 3 bases, J lost 6 bases, and 6 bases stayed unmatched. CDR1 and CDR2 (germline): SGHTS, YDEGEE. Here the CDR3 DNA reads TGTGCCAGCAGCTATAGACTAGCGGGAGCTTCCGGGGAGCTGTTTTTT. Translation: CASSYRLAGASGELFF.

The CDR3 loop is CSVGGSKETQYF. For the CDR3, the DNA is TGCAGCGTAGGAGGATCTAAAGAGACCCAGTACTTC. V and J are TRBV29-1 and TRBJ2-5; tentative D call: TRBD2 (5 bases). This CDR3 has 12 amino acids. Germline V gene sequence: CDR1 SQVTM, CDR2 ANQGSEA. V was clipped by 6 bases and J by 3 bases, with 11 bases between them.

Comments on this clone: The same CDR3 also results from other DNA sequences found in this sample. V usage is TRBV7-9 and J usage is TRBJ1-1; D unresolved. This CDR3 comprises 13 residues. V lost 3 bases and J 2 bases, leaving 7 bases between the germline ends. The germline CDR1 and CDR2 sequences are SEHNR and FQNEAQ (reference sequence). The CDR3 DNA reads TGTGCCAGCAGCTTCGGACTTAACACTGAAGCTTTCTTT. Protein: CASSFGLNTEAFF.

The chain combines TRBV11-3 with TRBJ2-7; TRBD1 or TRBD2 may be the D gene (5 bases each). The CDR3 loop spans 13 amino acids. The germline gives CDR1 SGHNT, CDR2 YENEEA. Trimming removed 5 bases from V and 7 bases from J, with 15 bases in between. CDR3 amino acids: CASSPGPIGEQYF. CDR3 DNA sequence: TGTGCCAGCAGCCCGGGGCCCATTGGGGAGCAGTACTTC.

The chain is built from TRBV7-2 and TRBJ2-1; weak D call: TRBD1 (6 bases). The germline V and J ends were trimmed by 5 bases and 9 bases, with 17 bases remaining between them. This CDR3 comprises 14 residues. Per the germline V gene, CDR1 is SGHTA and CDR2 is FQGNSA. The CDR3, as DNA: TGTGCCAGCAGCACCAAAAAACAGGGTATTGAGCAGTTCTTC. Amino acids: CASSTKKQGIEQFF.

V is TRBV7-9 and J is TRBJ2-1; 8 positions agree with TRBD2. Per the germline V gene, CDR1 is SEHNR and CDR2 is FQNEAQ (reference sequence). V shed 1 base and J 3 bases; nucleotides not matched to a gene: 5. There are 16 residues in the CDR3. The CDR3 reads CASSLGRGRNYNEQFF. The CDR3 DNA reads as TGTGCCAGCAGCTTAGGCCGCGGGAGGAACTACAATGAGCAGTTCTTC.

J is TRBJ2-1 and V is TRBV4-1; maybe TRBD2 (6 bases). Trimming cost V 1 base and J 7 bases, with 11 bases left between them. This CDR3 has 14 amino acids. The germline CDR1 and CDR2 sequences are MGHRA and YSYEKL. CDR3: CASSQVGLGNEQFF. In DNA form, the CDR3 reads TGCGCCAGCAGCCAAGTGGGACTGGGTAATGAGCAGTTCTTC.